This T cell receptor beta chain was sequenced during a study of cytomegalovirus exposure and HLA in healthy donors. General study findings and limits: The study designated 150 to 200 TCR beta chains cytomegalovirus-associated. In a later analysis, common viral pathogens appeared linked to several of the most significant clusters. As immune exposure information, only CMV serostatus was available.

Concerning this clone: Antigen unknown.

The CDR3 runs 13 residues. Germline CDR1 is MNHEY and CDR2 is SVGAGI. The V gene lost 2 bases and the J gene lost 5 bases, with 9 bases spanning the gap. The PCR was carried out with 60 Vbeta primers and 13 Jbeta primers. Original analysis: Counted up in a later analysis, unique TCR beta chains came to 60 million to 95 million, with about 9.9 million shared. Some clones are missing from TCRdb's copy, which holds only in-frame ones; the method was immunoSEQ multiplex PCR. The DNA was the basis for D and trimming; V, J and clone size are from that table. The data contain under 100,000 clones, 62% of them singletons.

Material for sequencing was PBMCs. The rearrangement joins TRBV6-5 to TRBJ1-1; tentatively, D is TRBD1 (5 bases). The clonotype originates from a woman aged 25-40 years in good health and CMV-seropositive. The CDR3 loop is CASSYRQRTEAFF. The CDR3 DNA is TGTGCCAGCAGTTACCGACAGCGAACTGAAGCTTTCTTT.